This T cell receptor beta chain derives from a study of blood T cell repertoires in COVID-19. Study-level background: Acute and convalescent COVID-19 specimens originated in the United States, Italy and Spain. T cells, B-cell-depleted T cells, or PBMCs provided the cDNA or gDNA that served as material.

Authors' methods: Amplified reference gene primers provided the basis for estimating nucleated cell counts. Clones were sequenced by immunoSEQ multiplex PCR, and TCRdb holds only the in-frame ones, with some missing. V and J calls plus clone size are reproduced from that table; the DNA served to infer D and trimming. The sample lists 400,000 to 450,000 clones, around 91% seen once, with roughly 1.1% in the top ten. Enrollees, roughly 18 to 89 years old, lived in 24 US areas. Germline-derived CDR1 and CDR2 are SNHLY and FYNNEI. The length of the CDR3 is 14 residues. Trimming took 2 bases from V and 3 from J, leaving 11 bases between them.

The chain uses TRBV2 and TRBJ2-7; a weak D match, TRBD2 (6 bases). Sample: PBMCs or T cells enriched from blood (not recorded which). The sequence was collected from a young man who had recovered from COVID-19. The CDR3 DNA is TGTGCCAGCAGTGAACAGGGCGGGAACTACGAGCAGTACTTC. Protein sequence: CASSEQGGNYEQYF.